A selection of T cell receptor beta chains follows, all from one sample in a study of post-analysis software for immune sequencing data. TCRdb used MiXCR to reprocess the PCR reads, holding one entry per CDR3 protein. The sample consists of around 400,000 distinct CDR3 sequences, 39% of them appearing once. Sequenced: blood. The source is a girl aged 2-10 years with multiple sclerosis. The CDR3 runs from the conserved cysteine through the conserved F or W.

CDR3 length,J gene,V gene,CDR3 protein
11,TRBJ1-6,TRBV28,CASSHVAPLHF
14,TRBJ2-1,TRBV12-3/TRBV12-4,CASSLAQGAVEQFF
13,TRBJ1-2,TRBV7-2,CAARPRIKYGYTF
15,TRBJ1-5,TRBV27,CASGKPYTDNQPQHF
14,TRBJ1-2,TRBV7-9,CASSLMGDSYGYTF
14,.,TRBV2,CASSEAAGGYEQYF
16,TRBJ2-3,TRBV5-1,CASSLAVDRVPDTQYF
14,TRBJ2-7,TRBV28,CASSAGQASGEQYF
15,TRBJ2-7,TRBV4-1,CASSQPGQGFDEQYF
13,TRBJ1-2,TRBV28,CASSTGTAYGYTF